The 21 T cell receptor beta chains below were found in one sample sequenced in a study of T-cell memory formation after mild COVID-19. One entry per CDR3 protein results from TCRdb running MiXCR on the 5' RACE reads. The data contain about 420,000 distinct CDR3 sequences, about 22% of them singletons. Material for sequencing was PBMCs or a T cell subset sorted from them (not recorded which). Receptors originate from an adult woman who had mild COVID-19 (a few samples of this study predate the infection). Cell type and time point are not known.

The rearrangement joins TRBV9 to TRBJ2-7, with a tentative D call TRBD1 (6 bases). V gave up 0 bases and J gave up 2 bases, with 12 bases separating them. Germline values: CDR1 SGDLS, CDR2 YYNGEE. CDR3 size: 15 residues. The CDR3 loop is CASSVEAGETYEQYF. The DNA for the CDR3 is TGTGCCAGCAGCGTAGAGGCAGGGGAAACCTACGAGCAGTACTTC.

This clonotype was counted only a few times. CDR3 coding DNA: TGTGCCAGCAGCTTACCCGGGACAGGTCAGCCCAAAAACATTCAGTACTTC. This sequence encodes CASSLPGTGQPKNIQYF. The chain links TRBV7-9 to TRBJ2-4; 8 bases fit TRBD1. The CDR3 spans 17 residues. With V trimmed by 2 bases and J by 2 bases, 8 bases remained unmatched. The germline V gene encodes CDR1 SEHNR and CDR2 FQNEAQ (reference sequence).

V is TRBV5-6 and J is TRBJ2-1, with D perhaps TRBD2 (6 bases). Deletions cut 4 bases from V and 1 base from J, with 15 bases between. Germline assignment: CDR1 SGHDT and CDR2 YYEEEE. This CDR3 is 16 amino acids long. CDR3 nucleotides: TGTGCCAGCAGCGAATCAGGGCTAGCGTCCTACAATGAGCAGTTCTTC. It specifies CASSESGLASYNEQFF.

The chain links TRBV7-2 to TRBJ1-4, with 8 bases aligning to TRBD1. This CDR3 region has 17 residues. Germline loops: CDR1 SGHTA, CDR2 FQGNSA. V lost 4 bases to trimming and J lost 7 bases; unmatched junction nucleotides: 14. CDR3 sequence reads: CASSSPAGQGRGEKLFF. CDR3 nucleotides: TGTGCCAGCAGCTCCCCCGCCGGACAGGGTCGGGGTGAAAAACTGTTTTTT.

The V gene is TRBV9, the J gene TRBJ2-1; D is undetermined. Looked up from germline, CDR1 is SGDLS and CDR2 is YYNGEE. This CDR3 spans 14 amino acids. With 5 bases removed from V and 8 bases from J, the gap between germline ends came to 17 bases. CDR3 amino acids: CASSWADPPDEQFF. The DNA of the CDR3 is TGTGCCAGCAGTTGGGCGGACCCTCCAGATGAGCAGTTCTTC.

The chain carries TRBV11-2 and TRBJ1-2, with D unresolved. Trimming pared 2 bases from V and 2 bases from J, leaving 9 bases between. Germline values: CDR1 SGHAT, CDR2 FQNNGV. The CDR3 is 14 amino acids. CDR3 sequence reads: CASSLFGGNYGYTF. CDR3 sequence (DNA): TGTGCCAGCAGCTTATTCGGCGGAAACTATGGCTACACCTTC.

This clonotype was recorded a few times. This rearrangement joins TRBV4-3 to TRBJ2-7; D is undetermined. V was shortened by 1 base and J by 1 base, with 8 bases between the two germline ends. CDR1 LGHNA and CDR2 YSLEER come from the germline V gene. This CDR3 contains 14 residues. CDR3 in DNA: TGCGCCAGCAGCCAAGCCGACAAGTCCTACGAGCAGTACTTC. It is translated as CASSQADKSYEQYF.

This clonotype was observed a handful of times. The genes are TRBV7-3 and TRBJ2-4; D unclear. The CDR3 loop spans 15 amino acids. Germline lookup yields CDR1 SGHTA and CDR2 FQGTGA. Trimming pared 2 bases from V and 1 base from J, leaving 9 bases between. The CDR3 is CASSLGMSAKNIQYF. The CDR3 DNA sequence: TGTGCCAGCAGCTTAGGGATGTCTGCCAAAAACATTCAGTACTTC.

This clonotype has a handful of counts. CDR3 DNA sequence: TGTGCCAGCAGCCGTACGACAGGTGCTAACTATGGCTACACCTTC. Its protein product is CASSRTTGANYGYTF. This chain links TRBV7-2 with TRBJ1-2; D is possibly TRBD1 (6 bases). Germline assignment: CDR1 SGHTA and CDR2 FQGNSA. The CDR3 runs 15 residues. The V end was cut by 5 bases, the J end by 0 bases, with 13 bases between. The complete variable domain, with remaining parts taken from reference TRBV7-2 and TRBJ1-2, reads GAGVSQSPSNKVTEKGKDVELRCDPISGHTALYWYRQSLGQGLEFLIYFQGNSAPDKSGLPSDRFSAERTGGSVSTLTIQRTQQEDSAVYLCASSRTTGANYGYTFGSGTRLTVV.

The chain combines TRBV4-1 with TRBJ1-1; D is undetermined. V shed 2 bases and J shed 7 bases, with 11 bases lying between them. CDR3 length: 13 residues. Germline V gene data show CDR1 as MGHRA and CDR2 as YSYEKL. CDR3 region: CASSQHNGVEAFF. CDR3 DNA: TGCGCCAGCAGCCAACACAACGGGGTTGAAGCTTTCTTT.

The table lists this clonotype with a few counts. V and J are TRBV20-1 and TRBJ2-3, with D unclear. Germline lookup yields CDR1 DFQATT and CDR2 SNEGSKA (reference sequence). The V end lost 2 bases, the J end lost 1 base, and 4 bases lay between the germline ends. This CDR3 is 12 amino acids long. CDR3 sequence reads: CSARQGTDTQYF. Here the CDR3 DNA reads TGCAGTGCTAGACAGGGCACAGATACGCAGTATTTT.

The rearrangement links TRBV24-1 to TRBJ2-1; D might be TRBD1 (5 bases). With 2 bases removed from V and 15 bases from J, the gap between germline ends came to 16 bases. The germline gives CDR1 KGHDR, CDR2 SFDVKD. The CDR3 extends over 13 amino acids. As DNA, the CDR3 is TGTGCCACCAGTGATTCTTGGGCCAGGGAAGCGTTCTTC. Translated: CATSDSWAREAFF.

The J gene is TRBJ2-7, the V gene TRBV19; no definite D call. V gave up 4 bases and J gave up 1 base, with 8 bases separating them. CDR3 length: 13 amino acids. CDR1 and CDR2 from the germline V gene are LNHDA and SQIVND (reference sequence). The CDR3 sequence is CASSNVGSYEQYF. The CDR3 bases are TGTGCCAGTAGTAATGTCGGGTCCTACGAGCAGTACTTC.

This rearrangement joins TRBV9 to TRBJ2-5; D may be TRBD1 or TRBD2 (5 bases each). The CDR3 covers 16 residues. The V and J ends lost 4 bases and 5 bases respectively, with 21 bases between them. The germline CDR1 and CDR2 sequences are SGDLS and YYNGEE. CDR3 coding DNA: TGTGCCAGCAGCTCCCGGCGACGAGGGGCGGTGGAGACCCAGTACTTC. Encoded protein: CASSSRRRGAVETQYF.

In its sample, this clonotype was seen a few times. The chain uses TRBV20-1 and TRBJ2-6; tentatively, D is TRBD1 (6 bases). Per germline, CDR1 DFQATT and CDR2 SNEGSKA (reference sequence). There are 14 residues in the CDR3. V lost 6 bases and J 1 base, leaving 10 bases between the germline ends. CDR3 amino acids: CSANDRSGANVLTF. The CDR3 DNA reads TGCAGTGCAAACGACAGGTCTGGGGCCAACGTCCTGACTTTC.

The chain couples TRBV19 to TRBJ1-2; no clear D. Germline V lookup: CDR1 LNHDA, CDR2 SQIVND (reference sequence). Trimming shortened V by 3 bases and J by 3 bases, and 8 bases separated the two germline ends. This CDR3 contains 13 residues. The CDR3 coding sequence is TGTGCCAGTAGTATCGAGGATCACTATGGCTACACCTTC. This gives the protein CASSIEDHYGYTF.

The chain couples TRBV7-9 to TRBJ1-1; a possible D gene is TRBD1 (5 bases). The CDR3 loop spans 13 amino acids. Germline CDR1 and CDR2: SEHNR and FQNEAQ (reference sequence). The V gene lost 4 bases and the J gene lost 4 bases, with 10 bases spanning the gap. As DNA, the CDR3 is TGTGCCAGCAGCTCGATGGGGGGCACTGAAGCTTTCTTT. Translating it yields CASSSMGGTEAFF.

This chain joins TRBV2 and TRBJ2-3; D may match TRBD1 or TRBD2 (5 bases each). The germline V gene has CDR1 SNHLY and CDR2 FYNNEI. Deletions cut 1 base from V and 3 bases from J, with 11 bases between. This CDR3 has 15 amino acids. CDR3 amino acids: CASSEERGLTDTQYF. DNA of the CDR3: TGTGCCAGCAGTGAAGAACGGGGCCTGACAGATACGCAGTATTTT. Looking up the rest from reference TRBV2 and TRBJ2-3 gives the full variable domain: EPEVTQTPSHQVTQMGQEVILRCVPISNHLYFYWYRQILGQKVEFLVSFYNNEISEKSEIFDDQFSVERPDGSNFTLKIRSTKLEDSAMYFCASSEERGLTDTQYFGPGTRLTVL.

In its sample, this clonotype was seen many times. V and J are TRBV5-1 and TRBJ2-7; the D call may be TRBD1 or TRBD2 (5 bases each). The CDR3 runs 15 residues. The germline gives CDR1 SGHRS, CDR2 YFSETQ. V was clipped by 0 bases and J by 2 bases, with 12 bases between them. The CDR3 protein is CASSLAGTETYEQYF. CDR3 nucleotide sequence: TGCGCCAGCAGCTTGGCCGGGACCGAGACCTACGAGCAGTACTTC.

J is TRBJ1-1 and V is TRBV24-1; possible D gene TRBD1, 5 bases. The CDR3 length is 13 residues. Deletions cut 5 bases from V and 4 bases from J, with 10 bases between. The germline V gene has CDR1 KGHDR and CDR2 SFDVKD. The DNA for the CDR3 is TGTGCCACCAGTGTCCCAGGGACCACTGAAGCTTTCTTT. Amino acids: CATSVPGTTEAFF.

The CDR3 sequence: CASSGSGADGYGYTF. DNA for the CDR3: TGTGCCAGCAGCGGATCAGGGGCAGATGGATATGGCTACACCTTC. V usage is TRBV6-6 and J usage is TRBJ1-2, with TRBD1 as a possible D gene (6 bases). The length of the CDR3 is 15 residues. Trimming cost V 6 bases and J 5 bases, with 19 bases left between them. Germline assignment: CDR1 MNHNY and CDR2 SVGAGI (reference sequence).